This TCR beta chain was observed in a study of follicular helper T cells after annual influenza vaccination. Findings and caveats of the study: Successive annual vaccinations recalled a recurrent oligoclonal ICOS+CD38+ cTfh response with influenza-specific clonotypes.

This clone was observed once. The target antigen is unknown. Germline V lookup: CDR1 LNHDA, CDR2 SQIVND (reference sequence). V lost 7 bases, J lost 1 base, and 10 bases lay in between. This CDR3 spans 13 amino acids. Noted time point: 2015-2016 season, pre-vaccination. Community-dwelling subjects without influenza vaccination in the prior 6 months were enrolled. Produced via immunoSEQ multiplex PCR; TCRdb's table is partial and in-frame only. Among approximately 15,000 clones listed, roughly 80% were seen once. The sample here was CXCR5- memory CD4+ T cells sorted from blood, taken on the day of influenza vaccination. The sequence derives from an adult who received the influenza vaccine. The V and J genes are TRBV19 and TRBJ1-1; no definite D call. The CDR3 DNA follows: TGTGCCAGTACCCCCCGGGGGAACACTGAAGCTTTCTTT. This codes for CASTPRGNTEAFF.